The 17 T cell receptor beta chains reported below all come from one sample, sequenced in a study of cytomegalovirus exposure and HLA in healthy donors. Some clones are missing from TCRdb's copy, which holds only in-frame ones; the method was immunoSEQ multiplex PCR. The sample contains 150,000 to 200,000 clones, 65% to 85% of which appear only once. Sequencing input: PBMCs. The receptors shown here come from a woman under 30 in good health and CMV-seropositive.

The table lists this clone with a count of one. The V gene is TRBV6-1, the J gene TRBJ1-4; D might be TRBD1 (5 bases). CDR3 size: 14 residues. Trimming pared 3 bases from V and 8 bases from J, leaving 13 bases between. Per the germline V gene, CDR1 is MNHNS and CDR2 is SASEGT. DNA of the CDR3: TGTGCCAGCAGTGAGCTGCAGGGCAGGGAAAAACTGTTTTTT. Its translation: CASSELQGREKLFF.

The table lists this clone with a count of one. CDR3: CASSLTSGDTDTQYF. CDR3 DNA sequence: TGTGCCAGCAGCTTGACTAGCGGGGACACAGATACGCAGTATTTT. The J gene is TRBJ2-3, the V gene TRBV7-2, with 11 bases that match TRBD2. Losses at the gene ends were 3 bases for V and 2 bases for J; bases not matched to a gene: 1. The CDR3 contains 15 residues. Germline CDR1 SGHTA, CDR2 FQGNSA.

The genes are TRBV5-1 and TRBJ2-1; D ambiguous. Trimming took 2 bases from V and 5 from J, leaving 23 bases between them. The germline CDR1 and CDR2 sequences are SGHRS and YFSETQ. This CDR3 has 18 residues. The CDR3 DNA is TGCGCCAGCAGCTTCCTTCGAGCTAAAAATATTCCAAACAATGAGCAGTTCTTC. Its protein product is CASSFLRAKNIPNNEQFF.

The DNA for the CDR3 is TGTGCCAGCAGTGACCTCGGGACAGGGGCGGATACGCAGTATTTT. It specifies CASSDLGTGADTQYF. The chain carries TRBV2 and TRBJ2-3; the match to TRBD1 covers 10 bases. Losses at the gene ends were 3 bases for V and 6 bases for J; bases not matched to a gene: 6. This CDR3 has 15 residues. CDR1 is SNHLY and CDR2 is FYNNEI in the germline V gene.

The J gene is TRBJ2-7, the V gene TRBV27; 8 nucleotides align to TRBD1. V shed 2 bases and J 3 bases; nucleotides not matched to a gene: 3. CDR3 length: 14 amino acids. Germline V lookup: CDR1 MNHEY, CDR2 SMNVEV (reference sequence). The CDR3 here is CASSLRDRSYEQYF. CDR3 in DNA: TGTGCCAGCAGTTTAAGGGACAGGAGCTACGAGCAGTACTTC.

This clone has just one count. This chain links TRBV5-6 with TRBJ2-3; TRBD2 agrees at 8 bases. V lost 5 bases, J lost 9 bases, and 17 bases stayed unmatched. This CDR3 has 16 residues. Germline values: CDR1 SGHDT, CDR2 YYEEEE. Here the CDR3 reads CASRNRFAGGLGTQYF. The CDR3 bases are TGTGCCAGCAGGAACCGATTTGCGGGGGGCTTAGGGACGCAGTATTTT.

The chain carries TRBV2 and TRBJ2-5; 7 nucleotides agree with TRBD1. The CDR3 runs 12 residues. Germline CDR1 and CDR2: SNHLY and FYNNEI. The trim removed 10 bases at V and 5 bases at J, leaving 7 bases unmatched. The CDR3: CATKDRSETQYF. In nucleotides, the CDR3 is TGTGCCACCAAGGACAGGTCGGAGACCCAGTACTTC. The variable domain in full, completed from reference TRBV2 and TRBJ2-5, reads EPEVTQTPSHQVTQMGQEVILRCVPISNHLYFYWYRQILGQKVEFLVSFYNNEISEKSEIFDDQFSVERPDGSNFTLKIRSTKLEDSAMYFCATKDRSETQYFGPGTRLLVL.

This sequence joins TRBV28 and TRBJ2-5; TRBD1 aligns across 12 bases. The CDR3 spans 17 residues. In germline, CDR1 is MDHEN, CDR2 SYDVKM. V was clipped by 3 bases and J by 5 bases; unmatched bases: 10. CDR3 in DNA: TGTGCCAGCAGTTTCCCAAAGGGACAGGGGGCTGGGGAGACCCAGTACTTC. It specifies CASSFPKGQGAGETQYF.

The chain joins TRBV27 to TRBJ2-1; 11 positions match TRBD2. CDR3 length: 13 amino acids. Trimming at V came to 7 bases and at J to 10 bases, leaving 6 bases not matched to a gene. Germline CDR1 reads MNHEY; CDR2 reads SMNVEV (reference sequence). CDR3 in DNA: TGTGCCAGCAATAAACTAGCGGGGGACGAGCAGTTCTTC. Encoded protein: CASNKLAGDEQFF.

The chain joins TRBV7-2 to TRBJ2-3, with D possibly being TRBD2 (6 bases). The germline gives CDR1 SGHTA, CDR2 FQGNSA. Trimming removed 3 bases at V and 2 bases at J, with 12 bases between. CDR3 length: 15 amino acids. The CDR3 sequence: CASSLEGRDTDTQYF. The CDR3 bases are TGTGCCAGCAGCTTGGAAGGGCGGGACACAGATACGCAGTATTTT.

The chain uses TRBV10-3 and TRBJ1-2; D is unresolved. Germline CDR1 and CDR2: ENHRY and SYGVKD. Trimming left V 3 bases short and J 2 bases short, with 10 bases between. The CDR3 covers 14 residues. Written as DNA, the CDR3 is TGTGCCATCAGTGAAATTCCTATAAACTATGGCTACACCTTC. Its translation is CAISEIPINYGYTF.

V gene TRBV2 combines with J gene TRBJ2-3, with 11 nucleotides matching TRBD2. CDR1 and CDR2 from the germline V gene are SNHLY and FYNNEI. There are 15 residues in the CDR3. V lost 6 bases and J lost 4; bases outside the gene matches: 6. The CDR3 loop is CASRPTSGGADTQYF. CDR3 bases: TGTGCCAGCAGACCCACTAGCGGGGGAGCAGATACGCAGTATTTT.

The gene calls are TRBV11-2 and TRBJ1-5, with 7 positions matching TRBD1. There are 15 residues in the CDR3. Trimming removed 0 bases from V and 6 bases from J; junction bases left unmatched: 5. CDR1 and CDR2 (germline): SGHAT, FQNNGV. CDR3 protein: CASSLDERGLQPQHF. The DNA of the CDR3 is TGTGCCAGCAGCTTAGATGAGAGGGGGCTTCAGCCCCAGCATTTT.

The chain links TRBV5-4 to TRBJ2-1; 16 bases are shared with TRBD2. The CDR3 is made up of 16 amino acids. V lost 4 bases to trimming and J lost 6 bases; unmatched junction nucleotides: 4. Per the germline V gene, CDR1 is SGHNT and CDR2 is YYREEE (reference sequence). CDR3 DNA sequence: TGTGCCAGCAGCCAAGGGACTAGCGGGGGGGCCAATGAGCAGTTCTTC. This gives the protein CASSQGTSGGANEQFF.

The rearrangement links TRBV25-1 to TRBJ1-3, with D perhaps matching TRBD1 (5 bases). Germline loops: CDR1 MGHDK, CDR2 SYGVNS. The CDR3 consists of 16 residues. The V and J ends lost 6 bases and 3 bases respectively, with 18 bases between them. CDR3 region: CASRGPGPDGGNTIYF. CDR3 nucleotide sequence: TGTGCCAGCAGGGGGCCCGGGCCCGACGGTGGAAACACCATATATTTT.

The genes are TRBV27 and TRBJ2-5, with D tentatively TRBD1 (6 bases). V lost 9 bases, J lost 5 bases, and 16 bases lay in between. Germline loops: CDR1 MNHEY, CDR2 SMNVEV (reference sequence). The CDR3 has 13 residues. CDR3 region: CARPIRGVETQYF. DNA of the CDR3: TGTGCCAGGCCAATCAGGGGCGTCGAGACCCAGTACTTC.

CDR3: CASSLALAEAFF. The CDR3 nucleotides read TGTGCCAGCAGCTTGGCTCTTGCTGAAGCTTTCTTT. V gene TRBV5-4 combines with J gene TRBJ1-1; D uncertain. The CDR3 runs 12 residues. Germline V gene lookup returns CDR1 SGHNT and CDR2 YYREEE (reference sequence). Trimming shortened V by 0 bases and J by 6 bases, and 6 bases separated the two germline ends.